Below are 20 T cell receptor beta chains sequenced from a single sample in a study of shared clonotypes between healthy human individuals. Generated by immunoSEQ multiplex PCR, the TCRdb table keeps only in-frame clones and is missing some. This table has fewer than 1.6 million clones, approximately 98.5% appearing once. The sample consisted of naive CD4+ T cells sorted from blood. Subset: CD45RA+ positively selected. The source of these receptors is a man aged 25 to 40 in good health.

A remark on this clone: Its ends do not fully match the called genes, so a read error is possible. This sequence joins TRBV2 and TRBJ2-3, with D possibly TRBD1 on 6 matching bases. Germline V gene sequence: CDR1 SNHLY, CDR2 FYNNEI. The CDR3 runs 16 residues. CDR3 in amino acids: CASSRRPPDSTDTQYF. CDR3 bases: TGTGCCAGCAGTCGACGGCCCCCGGACAGCACGGATACGCAGTATTTT.

The chain employs TRBV21-1 and TRBJ2-3; no check of the table's D call, TRBD1, against the DNA was made. TRBV21-1 is assigned pseudogene status. The CDR3 consists of 16 residues. The CDR3 region has the DNA TGTGCCAGCAGCAAAGACGGCAGGGCAGGAACAGATACGCAGTATTTT. As protein: CASSKDGRAGTDTQYF.

The gene calls are TRBV20-1 and TRBJ1-1, with D possibly TRBD1 on 6 matching bases. The germline V gene encodes CDR1 DFQATT and CDR2 SNEGSKA (reference sequence). Trimming left V 4 bases short and J 8 bases short, with 11 bases between. This CDR3 region has 11 residues. CDR3 residues: CSAIHRVEAFF. CDR3 DNA sequence: TGCAGTGCTATCCACAGGGTAGAAGCTTTCTTT.

The V call is TRBV19, the J call TRBJ2-1; 10 positions agree with TRBD1. The CDR3 loop spans 16 amino acids. The germline gives CDR1 LNHDA, CDR2 SQIVND (reference sequence). The V gene end was trimmed by 8 bases and the J gene end by 9 bases; junction bases not matched to a gene: 16. The CDR3 sequence is CASSLVSGQGSSEQFF. For the CDR3, the DNA is TGTGCCAGTTCCCTAGTCTCGGGACAGGGGAGCAGTGAGCAGTTCTTC.

The chain carries TRBV19 and TRBJ2-3, with 11 nucleotides matching TRBD2. V gave up 10 bases and J gave up 0 bases; unmatched junction bases: 15. The CDR3 has 18 amino acids. Germline CDR1 and CDR2: LNHDA and SQIVND (reference sequence). The CDR3 loop reads CATRPGTSGASSTDTQYF. The DNA for the CDR3 is TGTGCCACCCGCCCCGGGACTAGCGGAGCTTCTAGCACAGATACGCAGTATTTT.

V and J are TRBV5-1 and TRBJ2-1; the D call may be TRBD1 or TRBD2 (6 bases each). This CDR3 contains 14 residues. V dropped 5 bases and J dropped 7 bases, with 16 bases sitting between them. Germline CDR1 reads SGHRS; CDR2 reads YFSETQ. CDR3: CASSPKGGRNEQFF. DNA of the CDR3: TGCGCCAGCAGTCCGAAGGGGGGAAGGAATGAGCAGTTCTTC.

This chain links TRBV7-8 with TRBJ1-1; tentatively, D is TRBD1 (6 bases). The V and J ends lost 2 bases and 0 bases respectively, with 19 bases between them. This CDR3 has 18 amino acids. Germline V gene lookup returns CDR1 SGHVS and CDR2 FQNEAQ. As DNA, the CDR3 is TGTGCCAGCAGCTTAAGCCGCCTGGGGGCGATTTTGAACACTGAAGCTTTCTTT. Translation: CASSLSRLGAILNTEAFF.

This chain uses TRBV9 with TRBJ2-5; no firm D call. Germline V gives CDR1 SGDLS, CDR2 YYNGEE. The ends were cut back, 0 bases at V and 1 base at J, with 10 bases in the middle. The CDR3 runs to 15 residues. The CDR3 DNA sequence: TGTGCCAGCAGCGTAGAGGGCGCTTTCCAAGAGACCCAGTACTTC. Protein product: CASSVEGAFQETQYF.

This clone was observed a single time. The junction and the germline gene differ at one end; a read error may be behind it. The gene calls are TRBV2 and TRBJ2-1, with unresolved D. This CDR3 contains 12 residues. Germline values: CDR1 SNHLY, CDR2 FYNNEI. The DNA of the CDR3 is TGTGCCAGCAGTGAATTGTACAAAGAGCAGTTCTTC. It yields the protein CASSELYKEQFF.

The chain links TRBV6-1 to TRBJ2-1; D might be TRBD2 (5 bases). The CDR3 sequence is 15 residues long. Germline V gene data show CDR1 as MNHNS and CDR2 as SASEGT. The germline V and J ends were trimmed by 8 bases and 5 bases, with 19 bases remaining between them. The CDR3 DNA is TGTGCCAGCTCCCTTTTTTTCTTGGGAGACAATGAGCAGTTCTTC. Translation: CASSLFFLGDNEQFF.

This chain joins TRBV19 and TRBJ2-7; 7 bases map to TRBD1. Germline V lookup: CDR1 LNHDA, CDR2 SQIVND (reference sequence). This CDR3 comprises 14 residues. Germline trimming cut 3 bases from V and 0 bases from J; bases unmatched to any gene: 2. In nucleotides, the CDR3 is TGTGCCAGTAGTATTGGGACAGCCTCCTACGAGCAGTACTTC. It translates to CASSIGTASYEQYF. Looking up the rest from reference TRBV19 and TRBJ2-7 gives the full variable domain: DGGITQSPKYLFRKEGQNVTLSCEQNLNHDAMYWYRQDPGQGLRLIYYSQIVNDFQKGDIAEGYSVSREKKESFPLTVTSAQKNPTAFYLCASSIGTASYEQYFGPGTRLTVT.

This clone was detected once. The J gene is TRBJ2-1, the V gene TRBV14; no reliable D call. Germline V lookup: CDR1 SGHDN, CDR2 FVKESK. With 1 base removed from V and 4 bases from J, the gap between germline ends came to 11 bases. This CDR3 has 15 residues. In DNA, the CDR3 is TGTGCCAGCAGCCAAGTATCCGGAAAGTACAATGAGCAGTTCTTC. It encodes CASSQVSGKYNEQFF.

The J gene is TRBJ1-1, the V gene TRBV10-3; 11 bases are shared with TRBD1. CDR1 is ENHRY, CDR2 SYGVKD, per germline. The CDR3 has 12 residues. V shed 11 bases and J 7 bases; nucleotides not matched to a gene: 6. The CDR3 bases are TGTGCCGTAGCCGGGACAGGGGGTGAAGCTTTCTTT. Its protein product is CAVAGTGGEAFF.

This chain uses TRBV25-1 with TRBJ1-2, with TRBD1 as a possible D gene (5 bases). This CDR3 comprises 14 residues. The germline V gene has CDR1 MGHDK and CDR2 SYGVNS. V lost 4 bases and J 4 bases, leaving 13 bases between the germline ends. As DNA, the CDR3 is TGTGCCAGCAGTGCCACGACAGTACCCTATGGCTACACCTTC. It is translated as CASSATTVPYGYTF.

The rearrangement uses TRBV7-8 and TRBJ1-1; the D gene is possibly TRBD1 (6 bases). CDR3 length equals 16 residues. Per the germline V gene, CDR1 is SGHVS and CDR2 is FQNEAQ. The V gene lost 5 bases and the J gene lost 0 bases, with 16 bases spanning the gap. CDR3 in DNA: TGTGCCAGCAGCCCCGGCAGGGGAATTATGAACACTGAAGCTTTCTTT. Translation: CASSPGRGIMNTEAFF.

The chain joins TRBV29-1 to TRBJ1-3; D unresolved. Germline V CDR1 and CDR2: SQVTM, ANQGSEA. V was pared by 7 bases and J by 0 bases, with 13 bases between. The CDR3 is made up of 14 amino acids. CDR3 protein: CSATRAGSGNTIYF. The CDR3 DNA is TGCAGCGCCACCAGAGCGGGCTCTGGAAACACCATATATTTT.

The genes are TRBV7-2 and TRBJ1-1, with D maybe TRBD1 (5 bases). The CDR3 runs to 15 residues. Germline loops: CDR1 SGHTA, CDR2 FQGNSA. Trimming removed 5 bases at V and 0 bases at J, with 13 bases between. CDR3 sequence (DNA): TGTGCCAGCAGCCCAGGTGGGGCTATGAACACTGAAGCTTTCTTT. This sequence encodes CASSPGGAMNTEAFF.

The chain couples TRBV28 to TRBJ2-2, with TRBD1 as a possible D gene (5 bases). The CDR3 consists of 14 residues. Germline-derived CDR1 and CDR2 are MDHEN and SYDVKM. The V end was cut by 8 bases, the J end by 2 bases, with 12 bases between. The CDR3 spells CASYPGQNTGELFF. The CDR3 coding sequence is TGTGCCAGCTACCCAGGACAAAACACCGGGGAGCTGTTTTTT. Full variable domain (rest looked up from reference TRBV28 and TRBJ2-2): DVKVTQSSRYLVKRTGEKVFLECVQDMDHENMFWYRQDPGLGLRLIYFSYDVKMKEKGDIPEGYSVSREKKERFSLILESASTNQTSMYLCASYPGQNTGELFFGEGSRLTVL.

The rearrangement links TRBV9 to TRBJ2-2, with no clear D. The V end lost 0 bases, the J end lost 4 bases, and 13 bases lay between the germline ends. In germline, CDR1 is SGDLS, CDR2 YYNGEE. The CDR3 spans 16 residues. For the CDR3, the DNA is TGTGCCAGCAGCGTAGAAGGGCTAGTCGGCACCGGGGAGCTGTTTTTT. Its protein is CASSVEGLVGTGELFF. Combining the CDR3 with reference TRBV9 and TRBJ2-2 gives the whole variable domain DSGVTQTPKHLITATGQRVTLRCSPRSGDLSVYWYQQSLDQGLQFLIQYYNGEERAKGNILERFSAQQFPDLHSELNLSSLELGDSALYFCASSVEGLVGTGELFFGEGSRLTVL.

This clone was detected once. V and J are TRBV7-2 and TRBJ2-5, with TRBD2 matching 9 bases. The length of the CDR3 is 15 residues. The ends lost 5 bases at V and 2 bases at J; junction bases unmatched: 6. Germline lookup yields CDR1 SGHTA and CDR2 FQGNSA. The CDR3 here is CASSRSGSVQETQYF. CDR3 coding DNA: TGTGCCAGCAGCCGTAGCGGGAGCGTACAAGAGACCCAGTACTTC.